The 28 T cell receptor beta chains below were found in one sample sequenced in a study of follicular helper T cells after annual influenza vaccination. Sample time point: 2015-2016 season, pre-vaccination. Profiling relied on immunoSEQ multiplex PCR, and the TCRdb table lists in-frame clones only, not all of them. The sample has about 9,300 clones; roughly 90% are singletons. This specimen was CXCR5+ CD38- circulating T follicular helper cells from blood, taken on the day of influenza vaccination. Subset denoted: circulating Tfh, non-naive CD4+CXCR5+PD-1+ (ICOS+CD38+ or ICOS-CD38-). These receptors originate from an adult who received the influenza vaccine.

This clone was seen just once. V usage is TRBV27 and J usage is TRBJ2-1, with 13 bases fitting TRBD2. Per germline, CDR1 MNHEY and CDR2 SMNVEV (reference sequence). J lost 7 bases, V lost 2 bases, and 5 bases had no gene match. The length of the CDR3 is 16 residues. CDR3 amino acids: CASSLRTSGGRNEQFF. The CDR3 DNA reads TGTGCCAGCAGTTTAAGGACTAGCGGGGGCCGGAATGAGCAGTTCTTC.

The chain recombines TRBV29-1 with TRBJ1-2, with no clear D. Deletions cut 3 bases from V and 8 bases from J, with 4 bases between. CDR1 is SQVTM and CDR2 is ANQGSEA in the germline V gene. This CDR3 is built from 9 residues. CDR3 nucleotides: TGCAGCGTTGATGAGGGCTACACCTTC. It specifies CSVDEGYTF.

The chain joins TRBV5-5 to TRBJ1-1; TRBD1 aligns across 7 bases. J was trimmed by 11 bases and V by 0 bases; bases with no gene match: 7. Per the germline V gene, CDR1 is SGHKS and CDR2 is YYEKEE (reference sequence). The length of the CDR3 is 13 residues. Here the CDR3 DNA reads TGTGCCAGCAGCTTGGCCTCGGACAGGTGGGCTTTCTTT. Translated, it gives CASSLASDRWAFF.

J is TRBJ1-6 and V is TRBV30; no clear D. CDR1 and CDR2 from the germline V gene are GTSNPN and SVGIG (reference sequence). The CDR3 runs 14 residues. Trimming left V 4 bases short and J 8 bases short, with 15 bases between. In DNA form, the CDR3 reads TGTGCCTGGACCATCTGGTCCGGCGATTCACCCCTCCACTTT. This sequence encodes CAWTIWSGDSPLHF.

In its sample, this clone was seen once. The rearrangement links TRBV6-5 to TRBJ1-3, with no clear D. The CDR3 consists of 15 residues. Germline V CDR1 and CDR2: MNHEY, SVGAGI. V was trimmed by 0 bases and J by 1 base, leaving 7 bases between them. DNA of the CDR3: TGTGCCAGCAGTTACTCTGAAGGGTCTGGAAACACCATATATTTT. Encoded protein: CASSYSEGSGNTIYF.

The CDR3 nucleotides are TGTGCCAGCAGCTTGGGGGACAGGGAGGTAGATACGCAGTATTTT. Amino acid sequence: CASSLGDREVDTQYF. The J gene is TRBJ2-3, the V gene TRBV5-5; 9 nucleotides match TRBD1. Germline CDR1 is SGHKS and CDR2 is YYEKEE (reference sequence). V lost 0 bases to trimming and J lost 5 bases; unmatched junction nucleotides: 4. This CDR3 is built from 15 residues.

The sample holds one count of this clone. The chain uses TRBV19 and TRBJ2-3; either TRBD1 or TRBD2 may fit D (6 bases each). The CDR3 has 18 amino acids. The germline V gene encodes CDR1 LNHDA and CDR2 SQIVND (reference sequence). V lost 7 bases to trimming and J lost 4 bases, with 27 bases between them. The CDR3 spells CASKRGATERTLPDTQYF. CDR3 in DNA: TGTGCCAGTAAAAGGGGGGCGACGGAGCGCACGTTACCAGATACGCAGTATTTT.

This chain links TRBV2 with TRBJ1-5, with D perhaps TRBD1 (5 bases). V dropped 4 bases and J dropped 2 bases, with 9 bases sitting between them. This CDR3 has 14 residues. CDR1 is SNHLY, CDR2 FYNNEI, per germline. The CDR3 bases are TGTGCCAGCAGTGCAGGGTACGGCAATCAGCCCCAGCATTTT. Translating gives CASSAGYGNQPQHF.

The chain has TRBV18 and TRBJ2-2, with D tentatively TRBD1 (5 bases). The CDR3 runs to 18 residues. V dropped 6 bases and J dropped 2 bases, with 22 bases sitting between them. Germline V gene sequence: CDR1 KGHSH, CDR2 LQKENI. The CDR3: CASSPFTRRGDNTGELFF. In nucleotides, the CDR3 is TGTGCCAGCTCGCCCTTTACTCGAAGGGGTGATAACACCGGGGAGCTGTTTTTT.

This clone has a handful of counts. The V and J genes are TRBV10-1 and TRBJ1-1; D call uncertain. The CDR3 loop spans 12 amino acids. Looked up from germline, CDR1 is WNHNN and CDR2 is SYGVQD (reference sequence). V lost 4 bases to trimming and J lost 8 bases, with 11 bases between them. The CDR3: CASSAVGGEAFF. The DNA for the CDR3 is TGCGCCAGCAGTGCGGTCGGAGGCGAAGCTTTCTTT.

The chain has TRBV5-6 and TRBJ2-3; possibly TRBD1 for D (5 bases). The CDR3 covers 16 residues. Germline lookup yields CDR1 SGHDT and CDR2 YYEEEE. Trimming took off 0 bases at V and 2 bases at J, with 13 bases between the two ends. The CDR3 DNA is TGTGCCAGCAGCTTGGCAGTACAGGCCACCACAGATACGCAGTATTTT. This gives the protein CASSLAVQATTDTQYF.

The rearrangement links TRBV19 to TRBJ2-1; D is perhaps TRBD2 (5 bases). CDR3 length: 16 residues. With 0 bases removed from V and 7 bases from J, the gap between germline ends came to 16 bases. Germline CDR1 LNHDA, CDR2 SQIVND (reference sequence). CDR3 sequence: CASSIDRWEGGNEQFF. The CDR3 DNA follows: TGTGCCAGTAGTATAGATCGATGGGAAGGCGGGAATGAGCAGTTCTTC.

This rearrangement joins TRBV4-2 to TRBJ2-1, with 10 bases aligning to TRBD2. This CDR3 spans 18 amino acids. Germline V gives CDR1 LGHNA, CDR2 YNFKEQ. Unmatched junction bases numbered 5, after V lost 0 bases and J lost 0 bases. The CDR3 here is CASSQEAGGFISYNEQFF. CDR3 coding DNA: TGTGCCAGCAGCCAAGAAGCGGGGGGGTTTATCTCCTACAATGAGCAGTTCTTC.

The rearrangement uses TRBV5-1 and TRBJ2-3; no clear D. The CDR3 runs 14 residues. The germline V and J ends were trimmed by 0 bases and 0 bases, with 5 bases remaining between them. Germline values: CDR1 SGHRS, CDR2 YFSETQ. Here the CDR3 reads CASSLAVSTDTQYF. The CDR3 bases are TGCGCCAGCAGCTTGGCCGTCAGCACAGATACGCAGTATTTT.

J is TRBJ1-3 and V is TRBV10-3; 11 bases align to TRBD1. The germline CDR1 and CDR2 sequences are ENHRY and SYGVKD. This CDR3 has 15 residues. The V segment lost 6 bases and the J segment 4 bases; nucleotides outside the gene matches: 5. The CDR3 sequence: CAISQGQGAGNTIYF. Written as DNA, the CDR3 is TGTGCCATCAGCCAAGGACAGGGGGCGGGAAACACCATATATTTT.

The chain has TRBV29-1 and TRBJ2-1; 10 nucleotides agree with TRBD2. CDR1 SQVTM and CDR2 ANQGSEA come from the germline V gene. CDR3 length: 15 residues. Trimming took 5 bases from V and 0 from J; bases not matched to a gene: 4. This CDR3 is CSVLAGDLSYNEQFF. The CDR3 DNA is TGCAGCGTTCTAGCGGGGGACCTCTCCTACAATGAGCAGTTCTTC.

The V and J genes are TRBV19 and TRBJ2-7, with D possibly being TRBD1 (5 bases). CDR3 length: 14 residues. V lost 7 bases and J 3 bases, leaving 16 bases between the germline ends. In germline, CDR1 is LNHDA, CDR2 SQIVND (reference sequence). The CDR3 nucleotides are TGTGCCAGTACCTCAAAGTGGGGCCGCTACGAGCAGTACTTC. Translated, it gives CASTSKWGRYEQYF.

J is TRBJ1-1 and V is TRBV20-1; D is unclear. CDR1 and CDR2 from the germline V gene are DFQATT and SNEGSKA (reference sequence). This CDR3 is 11 amino acids long. Trimming shortened V by 0 bases and J by 3 bases, and 2 bases separated the two germline ends. Here the CDR3 DNA reads TGCAGTGCTAGAGATCACACTGAAGCTTTCTTT. Translation: CSARDHTEAFF.

This clone was detected once. The J gene is TRBJ2-7, the V gene TRBV5-6; D call uncertain. CDR1 and CDR2 from the germline V gene are SGHDT and YYEEEE. Between the trimmed V and J ends, which lost 6 bases and 6 bases, there was a span of 16 bases. This CDR3 is built from 13 residues. In DNA, the CDR3 is TGTGCCAGCACCCCGCTCTGGGCCTGCGAGCAGTACTTC. Protein sequence: CASTPLWACEQYF.

The chain links TRBV7-2 to TRBJ2-3; TRBD2 is a possible D gene (5 bases). The CDR3 runs to 12 residues. CDR1 and CDR2 from the germline V gene are SGHTA and FQGNSA. Trimming took off 2 bases at V and 6 bases at J, with 6 bases between the two ends. The CDR3 nucleotides are TGTGCCAGCAGCTTACCGGGGGATACGCAGTATTTT. It encodes CASSLPGDTQYF.

This chain joins TRBV5-4 and TRBJ1-1; a weak D match, TRBD1 (5 bases). This CDR3 is 15 amino acids long. The V gene lost 0 bases and the J gene lost 3 bases, with 12 bases spanning the gap. CDR1 and CDR2 from the germline V gene are SGHNT and YYREEE (reference sequence). In DNA, the CDR3 is TGTGCCAGCAGCTTGGCGGGAGAGGGGTACACTGAAGCTTTCTTT. It encodes CASSLAGEGYTEAFF.

This sequence joins TRBV6-5 and TRBJ2-2; 10 nucleotides line up with TRBD2. The CDR3 runs 15 residues. CDR1 is MNHEY, CDR2 SVGAGI, per germline. The V segment lost 5 bases and the J segment 1 base; nucleotides outside the gene matches: 1. In nucleotides, the CDR3 is TGTGCCAGCAGTCGGACTAGCGGGAACACCGGGGAGCTGTTTTTT. Translating it yields CASSRTSGNTGELFF.

The V gene is TRBV27, the J gene TRBJ1-2; D not resolved. Germline assignment: CDR1 MNHEY and CDR2 SMNVEV (reference sequence). The length of the CDR3 is 15 residues. Trimming left V 4 bases short and J 1 base short, with 13 bases between. DNA for the CDR3: TGTGCCAGCAGTTCGGAGGCCCGAGGTAACTATGGCTACACCTTC. It translates to CASSSEARGNYGYTF.

The chain has TRBV30 and TRBJ1-2; D may be TRBD1 (5 bases). The CDR3 loop spans 13 amino acids. V was trimmed by 1 base and J by 8 bases, leaving 14 bases between them. Germline values: CDR1 GTSNPN, CDR2 SVGIG (reference sequence). The CDR3 DNA follows: TGTGCCTGGAGTGGTAGCGGGGGAGGGGGCTACACCTTC. It specifies CAWSGSGGGGYTF.

The rearrangement joins TRBV18 to TRBJ2-7, with D uncertain. CDR1 is KGHSH, CDR2 LQKENI, per germline. This CDR3 is 12 amino acids long. V was cut by 2 bases and J by 3 bases, with 5 bases left in between. The CDR3 spells CASSPRLYEQYF. In nucleotides, the CDR3 is TGTGCCAGCTCACCAAGGCTCTACGAGCAGTACTTC.

This clone appeared once. The V and J genes are TRBV5-1 and TRBJ2-7, with 10 bases aligning to TRBD2. The trim removed 0 bases at V and 2 bases at J, leaving 8 bases unmatched. From germline, CDR1 is SGHRS and CDR2 YFSETQ. The CDR3 covers 17 residues. Here the CDR3 reads CASSLGSSGGAPYEQYF. CDR3 DNA sequence: TGCGCCAGCAGCTTGGGGAGCAGCGGGGGGGCCCCCTACGAGCAGTACTTC.

V gene TRBV28 combines with J gene TRBJ1-2, with TRBD1 as a possible D gene (6 bases). The V gene's germline CDR1 is MDHEN and CDR2 SYDVKM. This CDR3 region has 15 residues. V was clipped by 5 bases and J by 5 bases, with 18 bases between them. CDR3 amino acids: CASSPSSPDSYGYTF. CDR3 bases: TGTGCCAGCAGTCCATCATCTCCGGACAGTTATGGCTACACCTTC.

This chain joins TRBV11-2 and TRBJ1-1; 12 nucleotides line up with TRBD1. Germline V lookup: CDR1 SGHAT, CDR2 FQNNGV. V was clipped by 5 bases and J by 1 base; unmatched bases: 8. The CDR3 runs 17 residues. CDR3 region: CASSKRGTGGGNTEAFF. DNA for the CDR3: TGTGCCAGCAGCAAAAGGGGGACAGGGGGCGGGAACACTGAAGCTTTCTTT.